This T cell receptor (beta chain) was retrieved from a study of blood T cell repertoires in COVID-19. Looking at the study overall: Samples came from the United States, Italy and Spain, spanning acute and convalescent COVID-19. Nucleic acid was either cDNA or gDNA, and it came from T cells, B-cell-depleted T cells, or PBMCs.

As handled by the study authors: Nucleated cell counts were estimated from reference gene primer amplification. Produced via immunoSEQ multiplex PCR; TCRdb's table is partial and in-frame only. V, J and clone size are those of that table, while D and trimming were read from the DNA. The sample lists roughly 75,000 clones; roughly 90% were seen once. The CDR3 has 13 amino acids. Germline values: CDR1 LNHDA, CDR2 SQIVND (reference sequence). Unmatched junction bases numbered 9, after V lost 8 bases and J lost 7 bases. The sample consisted of peripheral blood. The clonotype was recovered from a man aged 80 or over in a cohort sampled during active COVID-19. The chain employs TRBV19 and TRBJ1-2, with 8 bases lining up with TRBD1. CDR3 DNA sequence: TGTGCCAGTGGCGCCAGGGGGCGAGGTGGCTACACCTTC. It codes for CASGARGRGGYTF.